Presented here are 23 T cell receptor beta chains from one specimen sequenced in a study of OX40 agonist ivuxolimab in advanced cancers. Some clones are missing from TCRdb's copy, which holds only in-frame ones; the method was immunoSEQ multiplex PCR. The table includes tens of thousands of clones, 70% to 90% detected once. The source was CD4+ or CD8+ T cells sorted from blood, collected in a trial of the OX40 agonist ivuxolimab. The receptors derive from an adult with an advanced solid tumor such as melanoma, head and neck, liver or kidney cancer.

This clone showed up just a few times. This rearrangement joins TRBV6-5 to TRBJ1-2; 7 bases match TRBD1. The CDR3 spans 13 residues. Germline assignment: CDR1 MNHEY and CDR2 SVGAGI. The V and J ends lost 4 bases and 3 bases, in that order; junction bases with no gene match: 2. The CDR3 sequence: CASSSTGDYGYTF. CDR3 coding DNA: TGTGCCAGCAGTTCTACAGGGGACTATGGCTACACCTTC.

The chain combines TRBV30 with TRBJ2-1; 12 bases are shared with TRBD2. Germline V CDR1 and CDR2: GTSNPN, SVGIG (reference sequence). V shed 5 bases and J 2 bases; nucleotides not matched to a gene: 4. This CDR3 has 15 amino acids. The CDR3 DNA follows: TGTGCCTGGGCCAGGACTAGCGGGGCCTACAATGAGCAGTTCTTC. Its translation: CAWARTSGAYNEQFF.

The V and J genes are TRBV19 and TRBJ2-5; D unclear. Germline CDR1 and CDR2: LNHDA and SQIVND (reference sequence). CDR3 size: 13 residues. Trimming shortened V by 2 bases and J by 4 bases, and 8 bases separated the two germline ends. CDR3 amino acids: CASSINLRETQYF. The DNA for the CDR3 is TGTGCCAGTAGTATAAACCTCCGAGAGACCCAGTACTTC.

A single count supports this clone. The chain combines TRBV29-1 with TRBJ2-7; D tentatively reads TRBD1 or TRBD2 (5 bases each). Trimming left V 8 bases short and J 0 bases short, with 17 bases between. CDR3 length equals 14 residues. In germline, CDR1 is SQVTM, CDR2 ANQGSEA. DNA for the CDR3: TGCAGCCTCAGCCGACGGGGCAGCTCCTACGAGCAGTACTTC. It translates to CSLSRRGSSYEQYF.

The rearrangement joins TRBV5-1 to TRBJ2-2, with 9 bases matching TRBD1. Germline CDR1 SGHRS, CDR2 YFSETQ. The CDR3 is made up of 15 amino acids. V lost 5 bases and J lost 5; bases outside the gene matches: 7. The CDR3 sequence: CASRTGTGLTGELFF. The CDR3 DNA is TGCGCCAGCAGGACCGGGACAGGGTTGACCGGGGAGCTGTTTTTT. Looking up the rest from reference TRBV5-1 and TRBJ2-2 gives the full variable domain: KAGVTQTPRYLIKTRGQQVTLSCSPISGHRSVSWYQQTPGQGLQFLFEYFSETQRNKGNFPGRFSGRQFSNSRSEMNVSTLELGDSALYLCASRTGTGLTGELFFGEGSRLTVL.

The chain is built from TRBV30 and TRBJ1-2; TRBD1 might be the D (5 bases). The germline CDR1 and CDR2 sequences are GTSNPN and SVGIG (reference sequence). V lost 4 bases to trimming and J lost 0 bases, with 15 bases between them. This CDR3 is built from 15 residues. The CDR3 DNA follows: TGTGCCTGGAACCCGGGACTGAACGCTAACTATGGCTACACCTTC. The encoded protein is CAWNPGLNANYGYTF.

The gene calls are TRBV14 and TRBJ2-5, with 8 bases aligning to TRBD1. Trimming took 4 bases from V and 1 from J; bases not matched to a gene: 8. The germline gives CDR1 SGHDN, CDR2 FVKESK. There are 16 residues in the CDR3. The chain's CDR3 is CASSPLQGASQETQYF. DNA of the CDR3: TGTGCCAGCAGCCCCCTTCAGGGGGCCTCCCAAGAGACCCAGTACTTC.

This chain links TRBV25-1 with TRBJ2-2; no definite D call. This CDR3 comprises 12 residues. The V end was cut by 6 bases, the J end by 6 bases, with 8 bases between. Germline loops: CDR1 MGHDK, CDR2 SYGVNS. CDR3 coding DNA: TGTGCCAGCAGGATCGGGCCCGGGGAGCTGTTTTTT. This codes for CASRIGPGELFF.

This sequence joins TRBV9 and TRBJ2-5, with TRBD1 identical over 9 bases. Germline assignment: CDR1 SGDLS and CDR2 YYNGEE. This CDR3 contains 17 residues. V shed 4 bases, J shed 1 base, and the junction held 11 bases outside the gene matches. CDR3 in amino acids: CASSLRGDRVRQETQYF. CDR3 sequence (DNA): TGTGCCAGCAGCCTCCGAGGGGACAGGGTCCGCCAAGAGACCCAGTACTTC.

The chain employs TRBV5-1 and TRBJ2-7; possibly TRBD2 for D (6 bases). The V end lost 0 bases, the J end lost 6 bases, and 16 bases lay between the germline ends. This CDR3 is 15 amino acids long. The germline V gene has CDR1 SGHRS and CDR2 YFSETQ. CDR3: CASSLVPSGSGEQYF. The DNA for the CDR3 is TGCGCCAGCAGCTTGGTTCCGTCCGGGAGCGGCGAGCAGTACTTC. Together with reference TRBV5-1 and TRBJ2-7, the CDR3 gives the full variable domain: KAGVTQTPRYLIKTRGQQVTLSCSPISGHRSVSWYQQTPGQGLQFLFEYFSETQRNKGNFPGRFSGRQFSNSRSEMNVSTLELGDSALYLCASSLVPSGSGEQYFGPGTRLTVT.

This rearrangement joins TRBV7-9 to TRBJ2-7; 7 nucleotides align to TRBD2. Per germline, CDR1 SEHNR and CDR2 FQNEAQ (reference sequence). Germline trimming cut 5 bases from V and 0 bases from J; bases unmatched to any gene: 16. The CDR3 has 18 amino acids. The CDR3 region is CASSAYPTRAGLSYEQYF. In nucleotides, the CDR3 is TGTGCCAGCAGCGCCTATCCGACTAGAGCGGGACTCTCCTACGAGCAGTACTTC.

The chain links TRBV5-1 to TRBJ1-4; TRBD1 is a possible D gene (5 bases). The CDR3 totals 15 residues. With 0 bases removed from V and 8 bases from J, the gap between germline ends came to 14 bases. Per the germline V gene, CDR1 is SGHRS and CDR2 is YFSETQ. CDR3 DNA sequence: TGCGCCAGCAGCTTGGAAGGTCAGGGCTACGAAAAACTGTTTTTT. It translates to CASSLEGQGYEKLFF.

V and J are TRBV30 and TRBJ1-5, with D possibly being TRBD1 (5 bases). V was trimmed by 0 bases and J by 4 bases, leaving 13 bases between them. This CDR3 is built from 15 residues. Germline V gene data show CDR1 as GTSNPN and CDR2 as SVGIG (reference sequence). CDR3 DNA sequence: TGTGCCTGGAGTGTACAGGCAGGCCAGAATCAGCCCCAGCATTTT. This codes for CAWSVQAGQNQPQHF.

This clone was found once. This chain links TRBV19 with TRBJ2-2; D possibly corresponds to TRBD1 (6 bases). In germline, CDR1 is LNHDA, CDR2 SQIVND (reference sequence). V lost 10 bases, J lost 5 bases, and 23 bases lay in between. The CDR3 contains 16 residues. The CDR3, as DNA: TGTGCCACCGGGGTGGGTGGGGGCGTAGGTACCGGGGAGCTGTTTTTT. Translation: CATGVGGGVGTGELFF.

The chain combines TRBV6-1 with TRBJ2-5; D call uncertain. Trimming pared 1 base from V and 5 bases from J, leaving 8 bases between. Germline V lookup: CDR1 MNHNS, CDR2 SASEGT. This CDR3 region has 13 residues. The CDR3 region is CASSEGPRETQYF. The CDR3 region has the DNA TGTGCCAGCAGTGAAGGGCCGAGGGAGACCCAGTACTTC.

The J gene is TRBJ1-5, the V gene TRBV7-9; the D is unclear. The CDR3 contains 12 residues. Germline-derived CDR1 and CDR2 are SEHNR and FQNEAQ (reference sequence). Trimming stripped 3 bases from V and 3 bases from J, with 3 bases between. The CDR3 region is CASSLTNQPQHF. The CDR3, as DNA: TGTGCCAGCAGCTTGACCAATCAGCCCCAGCATTTT.

The genes are TRBV10-1 and TRBJ2-1; maybe TRBD2 (5 bases). CDR1 WNHNN and CDR2 SYGVQD come from the germline V gene (reference sequence). This CDR3 is built from 13 residues. V was trimmed by 5 bases and J by 5 bases, leaving 10 bases between them. CDR3 residues: CASSRTENNEQFF. In DNA form, the CDR3 reads TGCGCCAGCAGTAGGACTGAAAACAATGAGCAGTTCTTC.

This chain uses TRBV6-1 with TRBJ2-7; 7 bases align to TRBD1. The ends lost 7 bases at V and 2 bases at J; junction bases unmatched: 8. There are 14 residues in the CDR3. Germline lookup yields CDR1 MNHNS and CDR2 SASEGT. The chain's CDR3 is CASKQTGPTYEQYF. Here the CDR3 DNA reads TGTGCCAGCAAGCAGACAGGGCCAACCTACGAGCAGTACTTC.

The V and J genes are TRBV5-6 and TRBJ2-7; D uncertain. The CDR3 contains 14 residues. CDR1 and CDR2 from the germline V gene are SGHDT and YYEEEE. Between the trimmed V and J ends, which lost 0 bases and 3 bases, there was a span of 10 bases. Written as DNA, the CDR3 is TGTGCCAGCAGCTTGGCTCAGGTGGACTACGAGCAGTACTTC. Its protein is CASSLAQVDYEQYF.

V usage is TRBV18 and J usage is TRBJ2-7, with D hard to call. Germline lookup yields CDR1 KGHSH and CDR2 LQKENI. The CDR3 covers 15 residues. With 2 bases removed from V and 3 bases from J, the gap between germline ends came to 14 bases. The CDR3 here is CASSPGGGTYYEQYF. The CDR3 DNA is TGTGCCAGCTCACCAGGTGGCGGAACCTACTACGAGCAGTACTTC.

The chain joins TRBV11-2 to TRBJ2-4, with D perhaps matching TRBD2 (6 bases). V gave up 6 bases and J gave up 0 bases, with 12 bases separating them. CDR1 SGHAT and CDR2 FQNNGV come from the germline V gene. The CDR3 sequence is 15 residues long. The DNA of the CDR3 is TGTGCCAGCAGTAATCTAGCGCCAGCCAAAAACATTCAGTACTTC. It yields the protein CASSNLAPAKNIQYF.

The CDR3 sequence: CASSLRTSGGPANTGELFF. The CDR3 bases are TGTGCCAGCAGCTTGCGGACTAGCGGGGGGCCTGCGAACACCGGGGAGCTGTTTTTT. V and J are TRBV5-5 and TRBJ2-2; the match to TRBD2 covers 14 bases. CDR3 length equals 19 residues. Germline CDR1 SGHKS, CDR2 YYEKEE (reference sequence). With 1 base clipped from V and 0 bases from J, the junction kept 5 bases outside the gene matches.

J is TRBJ2-1 and V is TRBV25-1, with 10 bases fitting TRBD2. Losses at the gene ends were 1 base for V and 8 bases for J; bases not matched to a gene: 8. CDR1 and CDR2 (germline): MGHDK, SYGVNS. The CDR3 is made up of 16 amino acids. The CDR3 DNA is TGTGCCAGCAGTGAATTGAGCGGGGGGGCCGTGTATGAGCAGTTCTTC. Translation: CASSELSGGAVYEQFF.